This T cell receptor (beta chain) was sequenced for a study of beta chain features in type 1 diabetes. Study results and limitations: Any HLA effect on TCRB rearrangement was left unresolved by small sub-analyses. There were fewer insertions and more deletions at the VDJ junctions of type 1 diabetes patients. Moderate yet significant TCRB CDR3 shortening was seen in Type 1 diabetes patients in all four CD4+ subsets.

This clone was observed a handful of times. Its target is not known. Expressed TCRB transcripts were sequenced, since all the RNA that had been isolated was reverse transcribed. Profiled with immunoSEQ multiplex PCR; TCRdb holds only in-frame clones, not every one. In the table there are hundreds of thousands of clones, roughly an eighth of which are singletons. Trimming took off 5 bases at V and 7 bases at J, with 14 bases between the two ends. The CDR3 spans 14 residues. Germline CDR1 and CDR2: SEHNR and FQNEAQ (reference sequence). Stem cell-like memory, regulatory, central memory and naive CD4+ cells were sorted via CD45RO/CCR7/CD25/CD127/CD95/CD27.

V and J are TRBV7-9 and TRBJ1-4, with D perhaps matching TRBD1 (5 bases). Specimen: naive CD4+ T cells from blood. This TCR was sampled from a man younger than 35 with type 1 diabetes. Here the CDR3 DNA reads TGTGCCAGCAGCCCAACCAAGGGACCTGAAAAACTGTTTTTT. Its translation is CASSPTKGPEKLFF. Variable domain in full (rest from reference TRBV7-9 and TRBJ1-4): DTGVSQNPRHKITKRGQNVTFRCDPISEHNRLYWYRQTLGQGPEFLTYFQNEAQLEKSRLLSDRFSAERPKGSFSTLEIQRTEQGDSAMYLCASSPTKGPEKLFFGSGTQLSVL.